These 7 T cell receptor beta chains were all obtained from the same sample, sequenced in a study of T-cell reconstitution after alpha-beta-depleted transplantation in children. Unique molecular identifiers tagged the TCRbeta library. Via MiXCR, TCRdb re-called the PCR reads, giving one row per CDR3 protein. Among fewer than 550,000 distinct CDR3 sequences listed, about an eighth were seen once. The sample here was PBMCs, mostly from graft donor cells, taken 180 days after TCRalphabeta/CD19-depleted stem cell transplant. The receptors derive from a female patient between 2 and 10 years old who had a stem cell transplant for aplastic anemia, so the T cells may come from the graft donor.

This clonotype was found a few times. V is TRBV7-9 and J is TRBJ1-3; 7 bases agree with TRBD1. Per germline, CDR1 SEHNR and CDR2 FQNEAQ (reference sequence). V dropped 4 bases and J dropped 0; count of bases not matched to a gene: 9. The CDR3 extends over 17 amino acids. This chain's CDR3 is CASSSWDSASSGNTIYF. CDR3 sequence (DNA): TGTGCCAGCAGCTCCTGGGACAGCGCGAGCTCTGGAAACACCATATATTTT.

The V gene is TRBV5-6, the J gene TRBJ1-3; no firm D call. The CDR3 is 14 amino acids. Trimming took 4 bases from V and 0 from J, leaving 8 bases between them. Germline loops: CDR1 SGHDT, CDR2 YYEEEE. CDR3 sequence: CASSVRISGNTIYF. The CDR3 DNA sequence: TGTGCCAGCAGCGTCAGGATCTCTGGAAACACCATATATTTT.

This clonotype was recorded a few times. The chain joins TRBV18 to TRBJ2-7, with 9 bases identical to TRBD2. The CDR3 totals 13 residues. Germline CDR1 and CDR2: KGHSH and LQKENI. V lost 4 bases and J lost 3; bases outside the gene matches: 1. Written as DNA, the CDR3 is TGTGCCAGCTCACTAGCGGGGGTCTACGAGCAGTACTTC. Protein sequence: CASSLAGVYEQYF.

This clonotype was counted only a few times. The CDR3 loop reads CATSDSREGDTEAFF. CDR3 nucleotides: TGTGCCACCAGTGATTCTCGGGAGGGGGACACTGAAGCTTTCTTT. V gene TRBV24-1 combines with J gene TRBJ1-1, with D possibly matching TRBD1 (6 bases). CDR3 length equals 15 residues. Per the germline V gene, CDR1 is KGHDR and CDR2 is SFDVKD. Trimming took off 2 bases at V and 3 bases at J, with 12 bases between the two ends.

This clonotype was observed at least ten times. The chain carries TRBV5-1 and TRBJ2-6; D is unclear. Germline CDR1 SGHRS, CDR2 YFSETQ. V gave up 0 bases and J gave up 0 bases, with 7 bases separating them. The CDR3 sequence is 16 residues long. The CDR3 protein is CASSLGWNSGANVLTF. Written as DNA, the CDR3 is TGCGCCAGCAGCTTGGGGTGGAACTCTGGGGCCAACGTCCTGACTTTC.

This clonotype showed up just a few times. The gene calls are TRBV7-9 and TRBJ2-6, with D perhaps TRBD1 (5 bases). Trimming shortened V by 1 base and J by 0 bases, and 10 bases separated the two germline ends. The germline gives CDR1 SEHNR, CDR2 FQNEAQ (reference sequence). This CDR3 spans 17 amino acids. The CDR3, as DNA: TGTGCCAGCAGCTTAGGAGCAGGGAACTCTGGGGCCAACGTCCTGACTTTC. Amino acid sequence: CASSLGAGNSGANVLTF.

The rearrangement uses TRBV5-6 and TRBJ2-7; D is undetermined. This CDR3 has 14 amino acids. CDR1 is SGHDT and CDR2 is YYEEEE in the germline V gene. Trimming took 2 bases from V and 3 from J, leaving 12 bases between them. Written as DNA, the CDR3 is TGTGCCAGCAGCTTTCGGCAGACCCGCTACGAGCAGTACTTC. This sequence encodes CASSFRQTRYEQYF.